This T cell receptor beta chain was sequenced in a study of blood T cell repertoires in COVID-19. On the study more broadly: COVID-19 samples from acute and convalescent phases originated in the United States, Italy and Spain. The analysed material was cDNA or gDNA that came from T cells, B-cell-depleted T cells, or PBMCs.

There are 16 residues in the CDR3. The ends lost 0 bases at V and 1 base at J; junction bases unmatched: 3. Germline loops: CDR1 SGHTA, CDR2 FQGNSA. How the authors handled the data: Scientists estimated how many nucleated cells there were by amplifying reference gene primers. TCRdb's table, derived via immunoSEQ multiplex PCR, lists solely in-frame clones and lacks some. D and trimming come from the DNA, and the V and J calls and clone size come from that table. The sample has roughly 200,000 clones; roughly four fifths are singletons. This TCR came from a man over 45 with active or convalescent COVID-19. The source material was peripheral blood. J is TRBJ1-2 and V is TRBV7-2, with 9 bases fitting TRBD1. The CDR3 bases are TGTGCCAGCAGCTTAGCGGACAGGGGCCTTAACTATGGCTACACCTTC. Encoded protein: CASSLADRGLNYGYTF.